Listed here is a single T cell receptor beta chain. One end of the junction does not line up with germline, which may come from a read error. This entry is derived from a study of blood T cells in healthy people across ages. Each donor had 8 to 10 milliliters of peripheral blood drawn. For the second PCR, which ran for about 7 to 11 cycles, a sample-barcoded 5' primer and a J-beta primer mix were used. TCRdb called the 5' RACE reads again in MiXCR, with one record for every CDR3 protein. The sample has 550,000 to 750,000 distinct CDR3 sequences, around a fifth seen once. Per the germline V gene, CDR1 is MGHRA and CDR2 is YSYEKL. This CDR3 is 15 amino acids long.

This chain connects TRBV4-1 to TRBJ2-3, with 14 bases that match TRBD2. The sequencing input was blood. This clonotype originated in a man aged 65 to 79 in good health. In nucleotides, the CDR3 is TGCGTCAGCAAGACTAGCGGGAGGGCCCAAGATACGCAGTATTTT. Protein sequence: CVSKTSGRAQDTQYF.